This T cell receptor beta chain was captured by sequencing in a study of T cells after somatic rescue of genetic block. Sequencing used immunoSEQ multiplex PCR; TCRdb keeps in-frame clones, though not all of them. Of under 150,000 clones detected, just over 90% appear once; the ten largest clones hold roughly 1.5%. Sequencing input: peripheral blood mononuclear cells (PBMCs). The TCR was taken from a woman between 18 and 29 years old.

The CDR3 spells CAWSPPGLDTEAFF. In DNA form, the CDR3 reads TGTGCCTGGAGTCCACCAGGGTTGGACACTGAAGCTTTCTTT. The chain recombines TRBV30 with TRBJ1-1; a weak D match, TRBD1 (5 bases). Germline CDR1 GTSNPN, CDR2 SVGIG (reference sequence). This CDR3 has 14 residues. Trimming left V 2 bases short and J 3 bases short, with 13 bases between.